This TCR beta chain was identified during a study of Graves' ophthalmopathy and Graves' hyperthyroidism. Notes on the study in general: Ophthalmopathy progression was predicted by the model at approximately 70% sensitivity and 72% to 75% specificity.

The CDR3 covers 14 residues. Trimming shortened V by 6 bases and J by 5 bases, and 11 bases separated the two germline ends. Germline V gene sequence: CDR1 SEHNR, CDR2 FQNEAQ (reference sequence). Transcripts of RNA were the source for amplifying TCR beta CDR3 regions. Second-round multiplex PCR came after a first-round RT-PCR that employed HTBI primers. Using its own MiXCR run on the multiplex PCR reads, TCRdb lists one record per CDR3 protein. The sample lists about 700,000 distinct CDR3 sequences; 35% to 50% were seen once. Points on this clonotype: The antigen is undetermined.

Sequencing was done on a sample of peripheral blood. The sequence was obtained from an adult man with Graves' ophthalmopathy. The chain employs TRBV7-9 and TRBJ2-6; D unresolved. The CDR3 DNA is TGTGCCAGCAGTTTGTTTGGCAGGGCCAACGTCCTGACTTTC. Translation gives CASSLFGRANVLTF.